This entry concerns a single T cell receptor (beta chain). What it recognizes is unknown. Sequencing templates came from extracted RNA that was reverse transcribed into cDNA. The repertoire was sequenced with immunoSEQ multiplex PCR; TCRdb's copy has only in-frame clones and lacks some. The sample shows around 200,000 clones, 60% to 70% of them seen only once. The sample is drawn from a study of CD8+ T cells in alopecia areata. In the study overall: Oral tofacitinib (5 to 10 mg twice daily) was administered to treated patients. Once tofacitinib had been taken for 6 to 18 months, 6 months off drug followed. Whole-study findings and limits: Scalp clonality and expanded CD8+ clones among the top 100 fell significantly with tofacitinib. Higher clonality was seen in lesional scalp than in normal scalp, especially in alopecia totalis/universalis.

Germline assignment: CDR1 SEHNR and CDR2 FQNEAQ (reference sequence). The V and J ends lost 5 bases and 7 bases respectively, with 20 bases between them. The CDR3 totals 15 residues. Described treatment: oral pan-JAK inhibitor, 5-10 mg twice daily. The gene calls are TRBV7-9 and TRBJ1-2; maybe TRBD1 (6 bases). This TCR derives from a human donor with alopecia areata. Sequencing used CD4+ T cells sorted from blood, obtained at week 4, from a patient treated with tofacitinib. The CDR3 DNA reads TGTGCCAGCAGCCCCCTTTTGGGGGCGCGACCTGGCTACACCTTC. Protein: CASSPLLGARPGYTF.